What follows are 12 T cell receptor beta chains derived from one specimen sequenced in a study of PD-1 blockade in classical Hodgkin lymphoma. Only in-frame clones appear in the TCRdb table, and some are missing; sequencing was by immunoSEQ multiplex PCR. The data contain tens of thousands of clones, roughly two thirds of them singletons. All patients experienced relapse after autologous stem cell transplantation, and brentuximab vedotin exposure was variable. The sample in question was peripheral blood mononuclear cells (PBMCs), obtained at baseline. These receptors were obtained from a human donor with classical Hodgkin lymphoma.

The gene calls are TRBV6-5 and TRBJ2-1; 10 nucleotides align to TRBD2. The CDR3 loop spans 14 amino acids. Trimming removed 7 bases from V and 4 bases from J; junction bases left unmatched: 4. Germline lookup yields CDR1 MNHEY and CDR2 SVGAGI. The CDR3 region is CASIRTSGYNEQFF. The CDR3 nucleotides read TGTGCCAGCATACGGACTAGCGGTTACAATGAGCAGTTCTTC.

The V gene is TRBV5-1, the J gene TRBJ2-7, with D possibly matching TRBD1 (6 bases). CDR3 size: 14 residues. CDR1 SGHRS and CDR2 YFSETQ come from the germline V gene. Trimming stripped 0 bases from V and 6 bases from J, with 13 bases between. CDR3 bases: TGCGCCAGCAGCTTGGCAGGGGCGCGGGTCGAGCAGTACTTC. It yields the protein CASSLAGARVEQYF.

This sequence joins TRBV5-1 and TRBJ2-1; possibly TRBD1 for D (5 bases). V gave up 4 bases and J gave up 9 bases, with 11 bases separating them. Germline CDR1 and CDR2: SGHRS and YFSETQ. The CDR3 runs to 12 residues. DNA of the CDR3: TGCGCCAGCAGCCTAGGGGTGGCTGAGCAGTTCTTC. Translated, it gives CASSLGVAEQFF.

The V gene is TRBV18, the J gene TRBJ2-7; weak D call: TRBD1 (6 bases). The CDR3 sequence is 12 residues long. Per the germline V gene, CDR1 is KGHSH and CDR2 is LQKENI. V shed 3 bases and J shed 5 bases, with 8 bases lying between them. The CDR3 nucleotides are TGTGCCAGCTCACCCAGGACAGACGAGCAGTACTTC. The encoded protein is CASSPRTDEQYF.

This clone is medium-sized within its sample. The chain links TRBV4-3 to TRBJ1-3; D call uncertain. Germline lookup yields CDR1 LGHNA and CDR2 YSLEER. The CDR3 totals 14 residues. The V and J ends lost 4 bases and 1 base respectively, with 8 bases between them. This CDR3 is CASSPQVSGNTIYF. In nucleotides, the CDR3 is TGCGCCAGCAGCCCCCAGGTTTCTGGAAACACCATATATTTT.

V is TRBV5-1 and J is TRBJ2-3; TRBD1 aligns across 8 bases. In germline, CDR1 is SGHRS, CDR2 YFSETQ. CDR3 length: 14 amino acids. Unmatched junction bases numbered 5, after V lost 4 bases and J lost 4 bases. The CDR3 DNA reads TGCGCCAGCAGCACCGACAGGGGATCAGATACGCAGTATTTT. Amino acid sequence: CASSTDRGSDTQYF.

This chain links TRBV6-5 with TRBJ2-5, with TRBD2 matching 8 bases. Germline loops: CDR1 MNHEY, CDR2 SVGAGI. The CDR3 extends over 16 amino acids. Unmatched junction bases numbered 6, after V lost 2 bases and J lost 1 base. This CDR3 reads CASSYLDSGGQETQYF. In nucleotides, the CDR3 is TGTGCCAGCAGTTACCTGGACAGCGGGGGCCAAGAGACCCAGTACTTC.

The CDR3 is CASSRLGLAGGPNTGELFF. In DNA, the CDR3 is TGTGCCAGCAGCCGACTCGGACTAGCGGGGGGCCCGAACACCGGGGAGCTGTTTTTT. This chain links TRBV27 with TRBJ2-2, with 14 positions matching TRBD2. The junction had 9 bases not matched to a gene; V was cut back by 6 bases and J by 0 bases. CDR3 size: 19 residues. Germline lookup yields CDR1 MNHEY and CDR2 SMNVEV (reference sequence).

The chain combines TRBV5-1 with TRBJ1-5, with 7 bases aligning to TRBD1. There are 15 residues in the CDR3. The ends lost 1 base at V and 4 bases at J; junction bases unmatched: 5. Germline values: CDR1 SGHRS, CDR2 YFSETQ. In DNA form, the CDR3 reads TGCGCCAGCAGCTTGACCTCAGGGGGGAATCAGCCCCAGCATTTT. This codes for CASSLTSGGNQPQHF.

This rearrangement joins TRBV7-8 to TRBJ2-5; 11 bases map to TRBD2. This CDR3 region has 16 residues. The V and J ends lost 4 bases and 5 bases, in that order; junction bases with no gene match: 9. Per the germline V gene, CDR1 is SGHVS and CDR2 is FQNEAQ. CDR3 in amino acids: CASSWGIAGGPETQYF. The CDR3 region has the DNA TGTGCCAGCAGCTGGGGTATAGCGGGGGGGCCTGAGACCCAGTACTTC.

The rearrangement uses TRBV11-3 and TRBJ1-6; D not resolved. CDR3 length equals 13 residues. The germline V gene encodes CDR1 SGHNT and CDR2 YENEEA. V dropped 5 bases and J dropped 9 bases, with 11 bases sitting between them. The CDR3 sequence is CASSAWSGSPLHF. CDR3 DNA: TGTGCCAGCAGCGCTTGGAGCGGTTCACCCCTCCACTTT.

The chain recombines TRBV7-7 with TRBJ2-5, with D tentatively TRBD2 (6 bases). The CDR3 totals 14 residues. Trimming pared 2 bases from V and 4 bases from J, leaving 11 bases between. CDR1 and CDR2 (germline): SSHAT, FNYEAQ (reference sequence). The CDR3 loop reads CASSLSGHGETQYF. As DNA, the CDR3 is TGTGCCAGCAGCTTAAGCGGGCATGGAGAGACCCAGTACTTC. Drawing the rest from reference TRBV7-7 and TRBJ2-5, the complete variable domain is GAGVSQSPRYKVTKRGQDVTLRCDPISSHATLYWYQQALGQGPEFLTYFNYEAQPDKSGLPSDRFSAERPEGSISTLTIQRTEQRDSAMYRCASSLSGHGETQYFGPGTRLLVL.